This record looks at one T cell receptor beta chain sequence and its context. The CDR3 is 15 amino acids. V lost 4 bases and J lost 6, with 19 bases in between. Germline V CDR1 and CDR2: SGDLS, YYNGEE. This entry comes from a study of technical replicates of blood from a few donors. The data were produced by immunoSEQ multiplex PCR, yet TCRdb's version contains in-frame clones alone and is incomplete. The table lists roughly 57,000 clones, nearly 95% of them singletons, with around 3% in the top ten. The receptor's source is a human donor in good health. Some clones in this sample may be carry-over from other donors' samples. Sequenced input: PBMCs. This chain connects TRBV9 to TRBJ2-5; TRBD1 might be the D (6 bases). The CDR3 loop reads CASSPHSYRDKTQYF. The CDR3 coding sequence is TGTGCCAGCAGCCCCCACAGTTACAGGGATAAGACCCAGTACTTC. The variable domain in full, completed from reference TRBV9 and TRBJ2-5, reads DSGVTQTPKHLITATGQRVTLRCSPRSGDLSVYWYQQSLDQGLQFLIQYYNGEERAKGNILERFSAQQFPDLHSELNLSSLELGDSALYFCASSPHSYRDKTQYFGPGTRLLVL.